The source of this TCR beta chain is a study of STAT5B mutations in CD4+ large granular lymphocyte leukemia. Notes on the study in general: CD4-sorted patient repertoires seemed more clonal than healthy CD4+ repertoires.

This table comes from immunoSEQ multiplex PCR, and its TCRdb copy is limited to in-frame clones, with some not included. Seen here are approximately 31,000 clones, about 71% observed once, and the top ten hold roughly 2%. In its sample, this clone was seen a few times. Its antigen is as yet unknown. Trimming shortened V by 11 bases and J by 5 bases, and 22 bases separated the two germline ends. The CDR3 is made up of 15 amino acids. CDR1 is WNHNN and CDR2 is SYGVQD in the germline V gene (reference sequence). The receptor was derived from a human donor in good health. Material: CD4+ T cells from blood buffy coats. The rearrangement links TRBV10-1 to TRBJ2-1; D might be TRBD2 (7 bases). The chain's CDR3 is CACPRGGPPDNEQFF. CDR3 DNA: TGCGCCTGCCCTAGGGGGGGCCCTCCGGACAATGAGCAGTTCTTC.